This T cell receptor beta chain was observed in a study of siplizumab effects on memory and regulatory T cells. With regard to this clone: Its target is unknown.

Germline CDR1 MNHEY, CDR2 SMNVEV (reference sequence). This CDR3 spans 14 amino acids. The V gene lost 3 bases and the J gene lost 5 bases, with 11 bases spanning the gap. General study points: Alloreactive clones mapping to unstimulated subsets formed only a minor fraction. Confirmatory evidence of suppressive function in proliferating siplizumab-culture Tregs was not obtained. The majority of clones, roughly 75-97% of proliferating CD4+ or CD8+ clones, lacked an assignable naive or memory phenotype.

The assay looked at some 9.8 x 10^4 TCR templates in each sample. Generated by immunoSEQ multiplex PCR, the TCRdb table keeps only in-frame clones and is missing some. The data show more than 85,000 clones, 80% to 95% seen once. This TCR derives from a human donor in good health. The chain employs TRBV27 and TRBJ2-1, with D maybe TRBD1 (6 bases). Sequenced sample: CD4+ T cells sorted from blood. The CDR3 DNA reads TGTGCCAGCAGTTTTACAGGGAACCACAATGAGCAGTTCTTC. This sequence encodes CASSFTGNHNEQFF.